This T cell receptor (beta chain) is from a study of shared clonotypes between healthy human individuals (dated by TCRdb to about 2020). Broadly, across the study: The cohort comprised a couple of women and a few men aged 18 to 49 years. Libraries were prepared and TCR repertoires were sequenced by different laboratories using diverse techniques, in order to increase sequencing depth and limit assay-specific biases. Blood TCR repertoires of a handful of healthy adults were deeply sequenced to estimate repertoire size and the extent of clonotype sharing between individuals. For each donor, CD4 naive and CD4 memory were each given three plates, CD8 naive was given two plates, and CD8 memory was given one plate. Leukapheresis yielded between about 0.85 and 10 billion PBMCs per donor.

The donors were healthy, HIV-negative adults with no recently reported acute infections or vaccinations. Every donor was a Caucasian adult living in Nashville, Tennessee, USA. CD4+ T cells were enriched through magnetic negative selection, after which naive cells were positively selected on CD45RA and the remaining negative fraction served as the memory subset. After blood collection by leukapheresis, PBMCs were isolated using Ficoll-Histopaque density gradient centrifugation and then cryopreserved in the vapor phase of liquid nitrogen. Purity and quantity of every magnetically sorted T cell population were checked by analytical flow cytometry. Genomic DNA was isolated from each sorted fraction and quantified by UV absorbance on a Nanodrop 2000c. Trimming at the junction amounts to 6 bases on V and 1 base on J, and the germline ends lie 9 bases apart. CDR1 is given as WSHSY and CDR2 as SAAADI, both from the germline V gene. From the cysteine through the phenylalanine, the CDR3 covers 13 amino acids. The entry retains the CDR3 DNA only, 39 bases that are in frame from base 1.

What the research found in general, with its limitations: Estimated clonotype richness was generally larger for naive than for memory subsets. Around 5% of naive CD4, 3.5% of naive CD8, roughly 2.4% of memory CD4, and over 0.35% of memory CD8 clonotypes were shared across several donors. Because the study included a small number of donors, the genetic and exposure-history diversity represented was limited. Rarefaction of sorted-subset datasets indicated incomplete sequencing despite the large sequencing depth. Sampling was restricted to blood, and TCR repertoires in tissues likely differ from the TCR repertoires found in blood. Pairwise subsampling indicated that sequencing depth was expected to affect the degree of clonotype sharing among donors. Compared with non-shared clonotypes, the clonotypes found in all four sorted-subset donors had higher generation probabilities.

Using the deep immunoSEQ assay, multiplex PCR amplified TCR CDR3 regions from genomic DNA. For each cell subset, the extracted genomic DNA was distributed evenly across all wells of several immunoSEQ 96-well plates, and each plate served as one replicate. For sorted subsets, each replicate PCR was loaded with around 200 ng genomic DNA, equivalent to about 33,000 T cell genomes. Purified libraries were measured with a Qubit 3.0 fluorometer, size-checked on a Bioanalyzer 2100, and measured again with the KAPA Library Quantification kit. Every immunoSEQ 96-well plate was sequenced on a separate single-read 150-cycle Illumina NextSeq 550 flow cell. The authors processed their data as follows. Because the immunoSEQ output included only junctional sequences and no quality scores, the filtering could not be the same as the filtering used for full-length reads. Sequences were annotated with PyIR, a Python wrapper for IgBLAST v1.9, and V/J genes and CDR3 were assigned using IMGT germline references. Any read was removed if the V/J assignment was weak (E-value above 1e-6), the CDR3 was missing, or the read contained stop codons, out-of-frame junctions, or ambiguous translated residues. V3J clonotypes were defined as sequences sharing the same inferred V gene, J gene, and CDR3 amino acid sequence. Percentage overlap between repertoires was computed as shared unique clonotypes divided by the size of the smaller repertoire. Repertoire richness was assessed with RTK rarefaction, the Chao1 estimator, and Recon v2.1 estimates of unobserved clonotypes. Generation probabilities for all TCRbeta clonotypes obtained by the gDNA method from a handful of donors were computed using OLGA. Here the immuneACCESS table is served through TCRdb, limited to in-frame sequences with V and J called. Missing clones are a known gap in these copies; in checked studies unresolved V genes cover under half, and the rest lacks a known reason. That table gives V, J and clone size, and the DNA gave D and trimming. The sample table lists a few million clones, nearly 97% of them with a count of one. The leading ten clones occupy approximately 0.13% of the sample.

The table lists this clone with a count of one. Its antigen remains undetermined. No clone much larger than this one lies a single base away; base qualities are absent. The chain is made from TRBV10-2 and TRBJ2-5; a weak D assignment points to TRBD1 (5 bases agree). This receptor was taken from a man younger than 35 in good health. Source material: naive CD4+ T cells sorted from blood. In light of the paper, this sample's cell subset or site label describes: CD45RA+ positively selected. The CDR3 has the sequence CASSQGSQETQYF. The DNA reads TGCGCCAGCAGCCAGGGTTCCCAAGAGACCCAGTACTTC.